The clone carrying this T cell receptor (beta chain) was observed many times. Its antigen is unknown. The CDR3 extends over 17 amino acids. V was trimmed by 1 base and J by 2 bases, leaving 14 bases between them. In germline, CDR1 is LGHNT, CDR2 FRNRAP. The data were obtained in a study of neurological immune-mediated disorders. Findings and caveats of the study: HTLV-1-associated myelopathy had the most TCR clonal expansion, and multiple sclerosis had the least, less than healthy controls.

The cDNA was produced through 5'RACE with 10-nucleotide random UMIs. TCRdb re-analysed the 5' RACE reads in MiXCR, keeping a single row per CDR3 protein. Among tens of thousands of distinct CDR3 sequences listed, roughly 13% were seen once. The time point: longitudinal time-point 1 (baseline). This sequence was found in a female donor with HTLV-1-associated myelopathy (HAM/TSP). The rearrangement uses TRBV12-5 and TRBJ2-2; D call uncertain. The source material was PBMCs. The CDR3 protein is CASGLARWIQNTGELFF. The DNA for the CDR3 is TGTGCTAGTGGTTTGGCCCGTTGGATCCAAAACACCGGGGAGCTGTTTTTT.